This TCR beta chain was captured in a study of T cell clonotyping in hematopoietic cell transplantation. The study's findings and limits: After transplant, recipient diversity fell while pathologically expanded clonotypes grew through day 180. At the given depth, recipient repertoires were over 95% de novo clonotypes. Graft donor and pretransplant recipient Inverse Simpson Index values predicted broader posttransplant TCR diversity.

Concerning this clone itself: Its antigen remains unknown.

The CDR3 is made up of 12 amino acids. Per germline, CDR1 MNHNS and CDR2 SASEGT. The V gene lost 5 bases and the J gene lost 8 bases, with 9 bases spanning the gap. Sequenced by immunoSEQ multiplex PCR; TCRdb stores in-frame clones only, minus some. The profile shows about 15,000 clones, 90% to 95% of them singletons. The V call is TRBV6-1, the J call TRBJ1-4, with D unclear. The source was PBMCs, collected 30 days after allogeneic stem cell transplant. The sequence derives from a male patient in his sixties who had an allogeneic stem cell transplant from an unrelated donor, so the T cells may come from the graft donor. Some clones in this sample may be carry-over from other donors' samples. This CDR3 reads CASSILEEKLFF. CDR3 coding DNA: TGTGCCAGCAGTATCCTCGAGGAAAAACTGTTTTTT.